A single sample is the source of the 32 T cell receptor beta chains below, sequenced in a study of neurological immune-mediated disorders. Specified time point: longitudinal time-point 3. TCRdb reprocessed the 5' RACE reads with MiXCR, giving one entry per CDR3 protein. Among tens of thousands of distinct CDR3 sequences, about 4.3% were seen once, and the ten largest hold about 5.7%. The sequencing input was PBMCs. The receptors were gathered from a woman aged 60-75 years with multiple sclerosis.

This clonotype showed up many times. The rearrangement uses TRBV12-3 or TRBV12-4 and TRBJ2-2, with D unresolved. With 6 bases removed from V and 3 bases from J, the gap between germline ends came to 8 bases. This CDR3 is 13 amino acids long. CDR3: CASRTVYTGELFF. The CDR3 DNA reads TGTGCCAGCAGAACAGTATACACCGGGGAGCTGTTTTTT.

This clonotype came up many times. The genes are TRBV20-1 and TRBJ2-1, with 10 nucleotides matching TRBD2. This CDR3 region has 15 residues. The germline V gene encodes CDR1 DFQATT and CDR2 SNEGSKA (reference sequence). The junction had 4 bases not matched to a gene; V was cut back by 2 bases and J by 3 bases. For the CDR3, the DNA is TGCAGTGCTAGACCACTAGCGGGGAGCTACAATGAGCAGTTCTTC. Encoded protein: CSARPLAGSYNEQFF.

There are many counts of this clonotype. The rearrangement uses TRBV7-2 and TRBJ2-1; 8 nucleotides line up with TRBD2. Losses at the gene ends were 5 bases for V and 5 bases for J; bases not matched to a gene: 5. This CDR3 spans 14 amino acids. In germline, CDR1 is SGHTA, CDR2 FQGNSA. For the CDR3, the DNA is TGTGCCAGCAGCCGCGGGGGGAGCAACAATGAGCAGTTCTTC. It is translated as CASSRGGSNNEQFF.

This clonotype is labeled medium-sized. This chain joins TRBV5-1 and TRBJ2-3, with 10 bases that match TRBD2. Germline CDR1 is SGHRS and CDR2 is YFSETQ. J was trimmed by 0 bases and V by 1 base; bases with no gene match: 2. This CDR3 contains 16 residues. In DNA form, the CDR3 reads TGCGCCAGCAGCTTGCAACTAGCGGGGAGCACAGATACGCAGTATTTT. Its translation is CASSLQLAGSTDTQYF.

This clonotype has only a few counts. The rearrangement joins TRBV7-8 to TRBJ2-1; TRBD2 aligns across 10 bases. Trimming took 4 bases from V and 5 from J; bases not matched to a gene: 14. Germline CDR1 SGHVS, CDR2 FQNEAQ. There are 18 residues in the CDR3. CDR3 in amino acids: CASSSSKSAGGLDNEQFF. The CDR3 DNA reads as TGTGCCAGCAGCTCCTCCAAATCAGCGGGGGGGCTCGACAATGAGCAGTTCTTC.

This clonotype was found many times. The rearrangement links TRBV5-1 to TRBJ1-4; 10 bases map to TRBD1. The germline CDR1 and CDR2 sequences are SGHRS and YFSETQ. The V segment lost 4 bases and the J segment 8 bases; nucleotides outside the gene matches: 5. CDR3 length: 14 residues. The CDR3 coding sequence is TGCGCCAGCAGCCGGACAGGGGGTGGAGAAAAACTGTTTTTT. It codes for CASSRTGGGEKLFF.

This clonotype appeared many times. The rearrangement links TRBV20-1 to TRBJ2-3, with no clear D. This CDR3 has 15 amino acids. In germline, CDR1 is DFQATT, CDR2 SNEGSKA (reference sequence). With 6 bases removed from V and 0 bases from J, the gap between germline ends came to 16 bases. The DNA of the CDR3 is TGCAGTGCGCATGGATTTTTCCCTAGCACAGATACGCAGTATTTT. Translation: CSAHGFFPSTDTQYF.

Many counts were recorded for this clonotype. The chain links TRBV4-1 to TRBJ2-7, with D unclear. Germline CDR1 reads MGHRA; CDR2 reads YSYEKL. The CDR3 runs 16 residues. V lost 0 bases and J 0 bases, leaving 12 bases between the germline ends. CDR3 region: CASSQDSTVGSYEQYF. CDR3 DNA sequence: TGCGCCAGCAGCCAAGATAGTACGGTAGGCTCCTACGAGCAGTACTTC.

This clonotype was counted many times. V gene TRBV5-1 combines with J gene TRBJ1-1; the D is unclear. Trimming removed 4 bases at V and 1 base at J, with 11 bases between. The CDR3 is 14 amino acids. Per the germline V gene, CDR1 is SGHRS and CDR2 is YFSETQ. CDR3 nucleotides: TGCGCCAGCAGCATGGGTCTGGGGAACACTGAAGCTTTCTTT. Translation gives CASSMGLGNTEAFF.

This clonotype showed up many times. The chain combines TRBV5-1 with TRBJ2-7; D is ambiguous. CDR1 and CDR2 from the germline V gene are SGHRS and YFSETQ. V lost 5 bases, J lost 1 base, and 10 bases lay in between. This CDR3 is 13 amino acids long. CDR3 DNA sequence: TGCGCCAGCAGGGATCCCCCGTCCTACGAGCAGTACTTC. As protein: CASRDPPSYEQYF.

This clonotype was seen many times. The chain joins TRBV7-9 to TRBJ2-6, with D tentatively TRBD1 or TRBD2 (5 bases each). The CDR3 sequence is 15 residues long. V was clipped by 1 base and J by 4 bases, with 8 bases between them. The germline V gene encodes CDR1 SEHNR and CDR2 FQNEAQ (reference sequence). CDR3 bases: TGTGCCAGCAGCTTAGGTGGGACCGGGGCCAACGTCCTGACTTTC. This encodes CASSLGGTGANVLTF.

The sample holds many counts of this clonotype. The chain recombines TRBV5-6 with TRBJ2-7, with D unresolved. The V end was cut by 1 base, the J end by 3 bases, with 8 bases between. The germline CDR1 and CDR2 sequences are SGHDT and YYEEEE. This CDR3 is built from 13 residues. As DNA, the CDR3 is TGTGCCAGCAGCTTGCGTGGGGTCTACGAGCAGTACTTC. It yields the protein CASSLRGVYEQYF.

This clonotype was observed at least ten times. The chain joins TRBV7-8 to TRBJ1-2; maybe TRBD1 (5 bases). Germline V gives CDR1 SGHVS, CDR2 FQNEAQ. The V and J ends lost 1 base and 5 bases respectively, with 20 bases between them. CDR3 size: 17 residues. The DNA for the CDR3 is TGTGCCAGCAGCTTAGGAGGCGGGACTGGCTTGAAGTATGGCTACACCTTC. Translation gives CASSLGGGTGLKYGYTF. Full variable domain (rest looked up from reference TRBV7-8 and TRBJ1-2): GAGVSQSPRYKVAKRGQDVALRCDPISGHVSLFWYQQALGQGPEFLTYFQNEAQLDKSGLPSDRFFAERPEGSVSTLKIQRTQQEDSAVYLCASSLGGGTGLKYGYTFGSGTRLTVV.

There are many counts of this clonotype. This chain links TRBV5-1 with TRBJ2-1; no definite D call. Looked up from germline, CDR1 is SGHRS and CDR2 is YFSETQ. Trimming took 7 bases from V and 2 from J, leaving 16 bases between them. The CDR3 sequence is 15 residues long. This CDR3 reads CASRASGLTYNEQFF. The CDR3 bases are TGCGCCAGCCGCGCGTCAGGTTTGACCTACAATGAGCAGTTCTTC.

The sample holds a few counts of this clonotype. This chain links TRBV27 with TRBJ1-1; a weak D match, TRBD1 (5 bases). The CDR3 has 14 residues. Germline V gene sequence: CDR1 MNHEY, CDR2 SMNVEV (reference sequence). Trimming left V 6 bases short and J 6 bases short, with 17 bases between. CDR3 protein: CASSTGPPGAEAFF. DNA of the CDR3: TGTGCCAGCAGCACGGGACCCCCCGGGGCTGAAGCTTTCTTT.

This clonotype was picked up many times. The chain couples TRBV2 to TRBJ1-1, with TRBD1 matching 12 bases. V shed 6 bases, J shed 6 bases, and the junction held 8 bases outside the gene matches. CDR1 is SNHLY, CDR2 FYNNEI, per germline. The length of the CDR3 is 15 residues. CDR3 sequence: CASSNPGQGASEAFF. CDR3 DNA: TGTGCCAGCAGCAATCCGGGACAGGGGGCATCTGAAGCTTTCTTT.

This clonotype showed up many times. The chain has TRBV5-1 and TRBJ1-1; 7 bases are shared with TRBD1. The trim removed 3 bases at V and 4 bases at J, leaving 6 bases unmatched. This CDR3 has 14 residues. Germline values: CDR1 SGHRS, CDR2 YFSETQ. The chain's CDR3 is CASSSNRGSTEAFF. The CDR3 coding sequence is TGCGCCAGCAGCTCTAACAGGGGATCCACTGAAGCTTTCTTT.

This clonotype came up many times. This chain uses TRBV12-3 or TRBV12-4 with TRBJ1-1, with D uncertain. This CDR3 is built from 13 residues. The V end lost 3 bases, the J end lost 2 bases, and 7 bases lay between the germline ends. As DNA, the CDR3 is TGTGCCAGCAGTTTCGGCTACAACACTGAAGCTTTCTTT. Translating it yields CASSFGYNTEAFF.

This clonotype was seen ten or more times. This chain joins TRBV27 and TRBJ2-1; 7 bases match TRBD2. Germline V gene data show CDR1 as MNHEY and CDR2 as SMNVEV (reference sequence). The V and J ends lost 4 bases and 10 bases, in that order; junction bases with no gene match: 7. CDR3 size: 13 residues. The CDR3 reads CASSSTRGGEQFF. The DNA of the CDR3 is TGTGCCAGCAGTTCAACTCGGGGAGGGGAGCAGTTCTTC.

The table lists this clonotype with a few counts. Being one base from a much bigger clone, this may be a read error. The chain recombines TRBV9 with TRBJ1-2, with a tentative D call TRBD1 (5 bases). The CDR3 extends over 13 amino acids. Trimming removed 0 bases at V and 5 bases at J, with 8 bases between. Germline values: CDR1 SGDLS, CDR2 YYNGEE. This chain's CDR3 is CASSVASGYGYTF. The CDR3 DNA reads TGTGCCAGCAGCGTAGCGTCAGGGTATGGCTACACCTTC.

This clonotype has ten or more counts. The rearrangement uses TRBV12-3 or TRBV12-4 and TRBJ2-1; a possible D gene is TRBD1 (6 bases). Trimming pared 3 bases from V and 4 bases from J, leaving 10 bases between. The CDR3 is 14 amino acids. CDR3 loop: CASSFGQGYNEQFF. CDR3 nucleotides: TGTGCCAGCAGTTTCGGCCAGGGGTACAATGAGCAGTTCTTC.

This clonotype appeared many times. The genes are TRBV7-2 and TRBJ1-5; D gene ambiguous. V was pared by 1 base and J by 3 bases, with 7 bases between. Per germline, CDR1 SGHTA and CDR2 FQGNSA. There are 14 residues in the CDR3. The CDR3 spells CASSLVGSNQPQHF. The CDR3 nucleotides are TGTGCCAGCAGCTTAGTGGGATCCAATCAGCCCCAGCATTTT. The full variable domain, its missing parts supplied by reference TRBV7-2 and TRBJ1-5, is GAGVSQSPSNKVTEKGKDVELRCDPISGHTALYWYRQSLGQGLEFLIYFQGNSAPDKSGLPSDRFSAERTGGSVSTLTIQRTQQEDSAVYLCASSLVGSNQPQHFGDGTRLSIL.

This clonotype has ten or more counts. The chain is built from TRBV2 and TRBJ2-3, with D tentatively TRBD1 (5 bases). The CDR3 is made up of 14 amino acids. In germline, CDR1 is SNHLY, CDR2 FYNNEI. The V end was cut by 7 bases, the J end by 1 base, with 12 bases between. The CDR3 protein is CASTWGSRTDTQYF. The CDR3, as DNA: TGTGCCAGCACCTGGGGCAGCCGCACAGATACGCAGTATTTT.

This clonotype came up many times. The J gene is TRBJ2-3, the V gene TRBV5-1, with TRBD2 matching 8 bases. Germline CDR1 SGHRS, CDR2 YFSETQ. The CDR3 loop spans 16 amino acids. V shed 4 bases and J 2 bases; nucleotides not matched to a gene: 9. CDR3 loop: CASSLLRGGSTDTQYF. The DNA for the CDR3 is TGCGCCAGCAGCCTCCTTCGGGGGGGCTCCACAGATACGCAGTATTTT.

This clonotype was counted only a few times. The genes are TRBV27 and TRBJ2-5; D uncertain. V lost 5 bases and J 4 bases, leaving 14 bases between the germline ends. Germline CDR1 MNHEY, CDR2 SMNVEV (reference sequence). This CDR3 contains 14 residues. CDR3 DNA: TGTGCCAGCAGTACTCGACCGGGCGGAGAGACCCAGTACTTC. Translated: CASSTRPGGETQYF.

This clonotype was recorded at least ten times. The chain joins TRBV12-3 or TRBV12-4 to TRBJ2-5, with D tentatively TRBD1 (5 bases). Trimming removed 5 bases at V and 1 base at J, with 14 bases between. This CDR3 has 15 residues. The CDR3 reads CASSPFTGPQETQYF. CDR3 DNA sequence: TGTGCCAGCAGTCCCTTTACAGGACCCCAAGAGACCCAGTACTTC.

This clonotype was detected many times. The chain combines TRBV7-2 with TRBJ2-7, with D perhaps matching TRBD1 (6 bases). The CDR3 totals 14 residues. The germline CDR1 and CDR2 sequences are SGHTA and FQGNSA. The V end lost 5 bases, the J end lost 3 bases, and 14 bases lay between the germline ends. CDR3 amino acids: CASSVRDIDYEQYF. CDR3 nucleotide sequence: TGTGCCAGCAGCGTCCGGGACATCGACTACGAGCAGTACTTC.

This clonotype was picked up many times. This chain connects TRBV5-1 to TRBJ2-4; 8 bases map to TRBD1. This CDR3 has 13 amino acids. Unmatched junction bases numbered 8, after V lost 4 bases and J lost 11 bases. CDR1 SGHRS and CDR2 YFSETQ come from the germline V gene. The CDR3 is CASSPDRAYLQYF. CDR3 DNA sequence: TGCGCCAGCAGCCCGGACAGGGCTTACCTTCAGTACTTC.

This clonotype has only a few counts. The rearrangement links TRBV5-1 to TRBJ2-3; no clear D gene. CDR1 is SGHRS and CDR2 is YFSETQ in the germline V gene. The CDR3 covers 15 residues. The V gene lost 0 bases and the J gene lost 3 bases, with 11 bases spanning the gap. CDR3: CASSLDGVSTDTQYF. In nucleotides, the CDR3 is TGCGCCAGCAGCTTGGACGGCGTATCGACAGATACGCAGTATTTT. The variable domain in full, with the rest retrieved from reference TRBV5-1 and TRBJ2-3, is KAGVTQTPRYLIKTRGQQVTLSCSPISGHRSVSWYQQTPGQGLQFLFEYFSETQRNKGNFPGRFSGRQFSNSRSEMNVSTLELGDSALYLCASSLDGVSTDTQYFGPGTRLTVL.

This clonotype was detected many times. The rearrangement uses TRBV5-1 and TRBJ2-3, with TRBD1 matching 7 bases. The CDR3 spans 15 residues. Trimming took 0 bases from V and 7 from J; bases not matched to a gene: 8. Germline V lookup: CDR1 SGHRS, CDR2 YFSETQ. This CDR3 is CASSLGTGRAYTQYF. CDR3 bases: TGCGCCAGCAGCTTGGGGACAGGTCGGGCGTATACGCAGTATTTT.

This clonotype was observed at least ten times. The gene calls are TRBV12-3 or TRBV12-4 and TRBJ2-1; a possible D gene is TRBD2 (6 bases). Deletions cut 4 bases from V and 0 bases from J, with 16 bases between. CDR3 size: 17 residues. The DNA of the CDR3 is TGTGCCAGCAGTTCCCGTCTAGCGCTAAGCTCCTACAATGAGCAGTTCTTC. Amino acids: CASSSRLALSSYNEQFF.

The CDR3, as DNA: TGTGCCAGCTCACCTTCGACAGGGGGCGCCGACCGCGGCTACACCTTC. As protein: CASSPSTGGADRGYTF. The gene calls are TRBV18 and TRBJ1-2, with 10 nucleotides matching TRBD1. This CDR3 spans 16 amino acids. Per the germline V gene, CDR1 is KGHSH and CDR2 is LQKENI. V dropped 3 bases and J dropped 8; count of bases not matched to a gene: 12.